Below, 21 T cell receptor beta chains from the same sample are listed, as sequenced in a study of T cell responses to AZD1222 COVID-19 vaccine (dated by TCRdb to about 2021). Library preparation was by the immunoSEQ multiplex PCR assay. The clones in this table, taken by TCRdb from immuneACCESS, are in-frame only. Not every clone is retained; where verified, under half of the shortfall comes from an unresolved V gene, and the cause of the rest is unknown. This sample is represented by some 96,000 clones; around 84% of them were singletons. In total, the top ten clones hold approximately 15% of the sample. The time point label corresponds to: about 28 days (+/-7) after the second vaccine dose. The sample consisted of peripheral blood, taken 28 days after the second AZD1222 dose. Every receptor here comes from an adult who received the AZD1222 COVID-19 vaccine.

The genes are TRBV21-1 and TRBJ2-1; the table gives TRBD1 as D, unverified against the DNA. TRBV21-1 is termed a pseudogene. This CDR3 spans 17 amino acids. The CDR3 spells CASSNLTGPPSYNEQFF. CDR3 bases: TGTGCCAGCAGCAACTTAACAGGGCCGCCCTCCTACAATGAGCAGTTCTTC.

The rearrangement joins TRBV7-3 to TRBJ2-3; D possibly corresponds to TRBD2 (5 bases). With 5 bases removed from V and 4 bases from J, the gap between germline ends came to 10 bases. CDR1 and CDR2 from the germline V gene are SGHTA and FQGTGA. The CDR3 runs to 13 residues. For the CDR3, the DNA is TGTGCCAGCAGCCCGGGGAGTCCAGATACGCAGTATTTT. It codes for CASSPGSPDTQYF.

The J gene is TRBJ2-1, the V gene TRBV5-1; D remains ambiguous. V was trimmed by 4 bases and J by 1 base, leaving 12 bases between them. The CDR3 is made up of 15 amino acids. The germline V gene has CDR1 SGHRS and CDR2 YFSETQ. This chain's CDR3 is CASSEQTPSYNEQFF. As DNA, the CDR3 is TGCGCCAGCAGCGAGCAGACACCATCCTACAATGAGCAGTTCTTC.

The chain links TRBV15 to TRBJ2-7, with 8 bases fitting TRBD1. V lost 3 bases to trimming and J lost 3 bases; unmatched junction nucleotides: 7. The CDR3 is 15 residues long. Germline CDR1 LNHNV, CDR2 YYDKDF (reference sequence). The CDR3 nucleotides read TGTGCCACCAGCAGGGAGGGACAGGCTGGCTACGAGCAGTACTTC. Translation gives CATSREGQAGYEQYF. The full variable domain, rest sourced from reference TRBV15 and TRBJ2-7, is DAMVIQNPRYQVTQFGKPVTLSCSQTLNHNVMYWYQQKSSQAPKLLFHYYDKDFNNEADTPDNFQSRRPNTSFCFLDIRSPGLGDTAMYLCATSREGQAGYEQYFGPGTRLTVT.

This sequence joins TRBV19 and TRBJ2-1; 8 bases are shared with TRBD2. V gave up 4 bases and J gave up 4 bases; unmatched junction bases: 3. Germline loops: CDR1 LNHDA, CDR2 SQIVND (reference sequence). The CDR3 runs to 14 residues. In DNA form, the CDR3 reads TGTGCCAGTAGTAGCGGGGGGCAGTACAATGAGCAGTTCTTC. This gives the protein CASSSGGQYNEQFF. Full variable domain (missing parts from reference TRBV19 and TRBJ2-1): DGGITQSPKYLFRKEGQNVTLSCEQNLNHDAMYWYRQDPGQGLRLIYYSQIVNDFQKGDIAEGYSVSREKKESFPLTVTSAQKNPTAFYLCASSSGGQYNEQFFGPGTRLTVL.

This rearrangement joins TRBV5-1 to TRBJ1-1; D possibly corresponds to TRBD1 (5 bases). Germline assignment: CDR1 SGHRS and CDR2 YFSETQ. The CDR3 loop spans 14 amino acids. Trimming took 6 bases from V and 1 from J, leaving 13 bases between them. The CDR3 reads CASNEGSENTEAFF. DNA of the CDR3: TGCGCCAGCAACGAGGGGAGTGAGAACACTGAAGCTTTCTTT. Full variable domain (outside the CDR3, taken from reference TRBV5-1 and TRBJ1-1): KAGVTQTPRYLIKTRGQQVTLSCSPISGHRSVSWYQQTPGQGLQFLFEYFSETQRNKGNFPGRFSGRQFSNSRSEMNVSTLELGDSALYLCASNEGSENTEAFFGQGTRLTVV.

The CDR3 nucleotides are TGTGCCAGCAGCCGAGCGCAACGAGGGGACTATGGCTACACCTTC. Translation: CASSRAQRGDYGYTF. The V and J genes are TRBV13 and TRBJ1-2; weak D call: TRBD1 (5 bases). The germline V gene encodes CDR1 PRHDT and CDR2 FYEKMQ (reference sequence). V lost 5 bases and J 3 bases, leaving 16 bases between the germline ends. There are 15 residues in the CDR3.

The CDR3 sequence is CATRLGRRGPSEQYF. CDR3 sequence (DNA): TGCGCCACCAGATTAGGGCGCAGGGGGCCTTCCGAGCAGTACTTC. The rearrangement uses TRBV10-1 and TRBJ2-7; TRBD1 matches 8 bases. This CDR3 spans 15 amino acids. The V gene's germline CDR1 is WNHNN and CDR2 SYGVQD (reference sequence). Trimming took 10 bases from V and 6 from J; bases not matched to a gene: 17.

The chain couples TRBV10-3 to TRBJ2-2, with 8 bases aligning to TRBD1. Germline lookup yields CDR1 ENHRY and CDR2 SYGVKD. V shed 2 bases and J 2 bases; nucleotides not matched to a gene: 4. This CDR3 has 16 residues. CDR3 amino acids: CAISERTGSNTGELFF. Here the CDR3 DNA reads TGTGCCATCAGTGAGAGGACAGGGAGTAACACCGGGGAGCTGTTTTTT.

The chain uses TRBV19 and TRBJ1-3; D not certain. Germline V lookup: CDR1 LNHDA, CDR2 SQIVND (reference sequence). Trimming took off 7 bases at V and 0 bases at J, with 10 bases between the two ends. This CDR3 spans 14 amino acids. CDR3 residues: CASTVTSSGNTIYF. For the CDR3, the DNA is TGTGCCAGTACGGTGACGAGCTCTGGAAACACCATATATTTT.

This chain links TRBV4-2 with TRBJ1-2; 8 nucleotides line up with TRBD1. V gave up 4 bases and J gave up 3 bases; unmatched junction bases: 10. CDR3 length: 16 residues. Germline V CDR1 and CDR2: LGHNA, YNFKEQ. CDR3 loop: CASSRNTGGIYYGYTF. The CDR3 region has the DNA TGTGCCAGCAGCCGCAATACAGGGGGGATATACTATGGCTACACCTTC.

The chain couples TRBV7-8 to TRBJ2-7, with D uncertain. Germline loops: CDR1 SGHVS, CDR2 FQNEAQ. Trimming shortened V by 2 bases and J by 0 bases, and 11 bases separated the two germline ends. The CDR3 has 15 amino acids. CDR3 loop: CASSLRAGSSYEQYF. The CDR3 DNA is TGTGCCAGCAGCTTAAGGGCTGGCAGCTCCTACGAGCAGTACTTC.

The V and J genes are TRBV28 and TRBJ2-5, with D unclear. The CDR3 consists of 14 residues. From germline, CDR1 is MDHEN and CDR2 SYDVKM. V shed 4 bases and J shed 3 bases, with 12 bases lying between them. The CDR3 is CASSSLDKEETQYF. CDR3 in DNA: TGTGCCAGCAGTTCACTGGATAAGGAAGAGACCCAGTACTTC.

The gene calls are TRBV6-5 and TRBJ2-2; tentatively, D is TRBD2 (5 bases). Germline CDR1 and CDR2: MNHEY and SVGAGI. The CDR3 contains 16 residues. Trimming removed 0 bases at V and 6 bases at J, with 14 bases between. CDR3 in DNA: TGTGCCAGCAGTTACTCAGGGAGTTGGGGATCCGGGGAGCTGTTTTTT. This codes for CASSYSGSWGSGELFF.

This clone has a single count. The V gene is TRBV4-2, the J gene TRBJ2-7; 8 bases agree with TRBD2. This CDR3 is 15 amino acids long. Germline values: CDR1 LGHNA, CDR2 YNFKEQ. V gave up 0 bases and J gave up 4 bases; unmatched junction bases: 5. Here the CDR3 reads CASSQETSGQYEQYF. Here the CDR3 DNA reads TGTGCCAGCAGCCAAGAAACTAGCGGACAATACGAGCAGTACTTC.

The chain couples TRBV6-6 to TRBJ2-7; the match to TRBD1 covers 8 bases. Per germline, CDR1 MNHNY and CDR2 SVGAGI (reference sequence). This CDR3 has 13 residues. The V gene end was trimmed by 5 bases and the J gene end by 5 bases; junction bases not matched to a gene: 5. DNA for the CDR3: TGTGCCAGCAGTCGATCCAGGGGGCACGAGCAGTACTTC. It codes for CASSRSRGHEQYF.

The CDR3 loop is CASSVDAQGGIEQYF. The CDR3 bases are TGTGCCAGCAGCGTAGACGCGCAGGGGGGAATCGAGCAGTACTTC. The chain carries TRBV9 and TRBJ2-7; D is possibly TRBD1 (7 bases). The ends were cut back, 0 bases at V and 6 bases at J, with 16 bases in the middle. The V gene's germline CDR1 is SGDLS and CDR2 YYNGEE. The CDR3 is 15 amino acids.

The gene calls are TRBV5-1 and TRBJ1-1; 11 bases are shared with TRBD1. The CDR3 contains 14 residues. The V segment lost 4 bases and the J segment 6 bases; nucleotides outside the gene matches: 5. The germline CDR1 and CDR2 sequences are SGHRS and YFSETQ. The CDR3 DNA reads as TGCGCCAGCAGCCCACGGGACAGGGGGGCTGAAGCTTTCTTT. Protein product: CASSPRDRGAEAFF. The full variable domain, in which reference TRBV5-1 and TRBJ1-1 provide the parts outside the CDR3, is KAGVTQTPRYLIKTRGQQVTLSCSPISGHRSVSWYQQTPGQGLQFLFEYFSETQRNKGNFPGRFSGRQFSNSRSEMNVSTLELGDSALYLCASSPRDRGAEAFFGQGTRLTVV.

This rearrangement joins TRBV5-1 to TRBJ1-2, with unresolved D. The CDR3 consists of 15 residues. Germline lookup yields CDR1 SGHRS and CDR2 YFSETQ. Deletions cut 0 bases from V and 4 bases from J, with 13 bases between. The CDR3: CASSLAQTDLYGYTF. The CDR3 DNA is TGCGCCAGCAGCTTGGCCCAGACCGACCTCTATGGCTACACCTTC.

The rearrangement uses TRBV11-3 and TRBJ2-2; 7 nucleotides match TRBD1. The CDR3 has 14 amino acids. Germline trimming cut 4 bases from V and 4 bases from J; bases unmatched to any gene: 3. Germline V gives CDR1 SGHNT, CDR2 YENEEA. CDR3 sequence (DNA): TGTGCCAGCAGCTCCGGACAGGTCACCGGGGAGCTGTTTTTT. Translating gives CASSSGQVTGELFF.

The V gene is TRBV2, the J gene TRBJ1-4; no definite D call. CDR1 and CDR2 from the germline V gene are SNHLY and FYNNEI. This CDR3 has 14 residues. V lost 4 bases to trimming and J lost 4 bases, with 10 bases between them. For the CDR3, the DNA is TGTGCCAGCAGTGCTGGAGGGTATAATGAAAAACTGTTTTTT. Its translation: CASSAGGYNEKLFF.